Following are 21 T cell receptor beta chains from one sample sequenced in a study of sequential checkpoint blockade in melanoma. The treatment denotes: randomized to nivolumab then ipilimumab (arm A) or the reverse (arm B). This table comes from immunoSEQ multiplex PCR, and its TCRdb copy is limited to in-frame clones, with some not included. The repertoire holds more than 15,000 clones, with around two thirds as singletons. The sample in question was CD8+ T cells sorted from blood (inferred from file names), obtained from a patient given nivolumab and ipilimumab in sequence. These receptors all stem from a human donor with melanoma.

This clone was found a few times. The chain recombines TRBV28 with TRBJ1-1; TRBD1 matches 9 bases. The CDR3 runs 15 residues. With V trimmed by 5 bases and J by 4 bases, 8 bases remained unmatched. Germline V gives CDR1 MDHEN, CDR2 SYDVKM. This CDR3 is CASSPTGGSGTEAFF. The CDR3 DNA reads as TGTGCCAGCAGTCCAACAGGGGGCTCGGGCACTGAAGCTTTCTTT. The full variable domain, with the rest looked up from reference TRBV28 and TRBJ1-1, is DVKVTQSSRYLVKRTGEKVFLECVQDMDHENMFWYRQDPGLGLRLIYFSYDVKMKEKGDIPEGYSVSREKKERFSLILESASTNQTSMYLCASSPTGGSGTEAFFGQGTRLTVV.

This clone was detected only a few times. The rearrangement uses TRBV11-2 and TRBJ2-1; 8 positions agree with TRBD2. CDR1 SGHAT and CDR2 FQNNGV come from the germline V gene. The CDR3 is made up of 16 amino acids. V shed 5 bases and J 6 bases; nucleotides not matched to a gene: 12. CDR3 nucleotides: TGTGCCAGCAGCCCTCCGGGGGCGGGGGGCCCCAATGAGCAGTTCTTC. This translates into CASSPPGAGGPNEQFF.

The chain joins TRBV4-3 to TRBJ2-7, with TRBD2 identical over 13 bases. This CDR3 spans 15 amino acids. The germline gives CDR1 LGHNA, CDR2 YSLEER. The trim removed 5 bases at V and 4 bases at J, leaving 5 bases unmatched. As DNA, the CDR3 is TGCGCCAGCAGCTCCGGACTAGCGGGGGAGTACGAGCAGTACTTC. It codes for CASSSGLAGEYEQYF.

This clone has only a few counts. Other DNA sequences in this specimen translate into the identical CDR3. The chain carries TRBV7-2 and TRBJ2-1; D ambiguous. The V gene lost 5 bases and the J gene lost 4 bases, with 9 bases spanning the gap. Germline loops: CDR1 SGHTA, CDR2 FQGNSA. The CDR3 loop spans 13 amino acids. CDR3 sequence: CASSPRAYNEQFF. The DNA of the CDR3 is TGTGCCAGCAGCCCGCGCGCATACAATGAGCAGTTCTTC.

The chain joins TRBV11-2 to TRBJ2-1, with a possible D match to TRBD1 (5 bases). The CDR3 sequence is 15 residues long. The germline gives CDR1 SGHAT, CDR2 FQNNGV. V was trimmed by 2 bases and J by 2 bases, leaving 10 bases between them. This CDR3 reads CASSLSDSTYNEQFF. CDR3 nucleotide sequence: TGTGCCAGCAGCTTATCAGACAGCACCTACAATGAGCAGTTCTTC.

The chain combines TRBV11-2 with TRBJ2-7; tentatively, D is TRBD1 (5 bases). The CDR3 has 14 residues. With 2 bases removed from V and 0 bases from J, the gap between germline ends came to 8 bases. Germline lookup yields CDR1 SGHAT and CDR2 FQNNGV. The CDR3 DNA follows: TGTGCCAGCAGCTTATATCAGGGCTCCTACGAGCAGTACGTC. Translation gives CASSLYQGSYEQYV.

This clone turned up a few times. The DNA for the CDR3 is TGTGCCAGCAGCTGGACAGGGGAACAAGAGACCCAGTACTTC. Amino acid sequence: CASSWTGEQETQYF. The chain is built from TRBV5-4 and TRBJ2-5; 9 bases match TRBD1. CDR1 SGHNT and CDR2 YYREEE come from the germline V gene (reference sequence). The CDR3 covers 14 residues. V was clipped by 3 bases and J by 2 bases; unmatched bases: 2.

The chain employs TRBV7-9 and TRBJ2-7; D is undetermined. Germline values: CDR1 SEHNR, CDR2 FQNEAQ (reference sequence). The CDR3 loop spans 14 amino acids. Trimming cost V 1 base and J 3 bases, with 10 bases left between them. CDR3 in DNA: TGTGCCAGCAGCTTAGAGGAGCGAGTCTACGAGCAGTACGTC. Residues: CASSLEERVYEQYV.

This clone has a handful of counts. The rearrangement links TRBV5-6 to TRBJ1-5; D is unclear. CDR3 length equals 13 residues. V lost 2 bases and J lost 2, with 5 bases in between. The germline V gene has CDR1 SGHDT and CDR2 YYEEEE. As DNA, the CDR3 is TGTGCCAGCAGCTTCTCCGGCAATCAGCCCCAGCATTTT. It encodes CASSFSGNQPQHF.

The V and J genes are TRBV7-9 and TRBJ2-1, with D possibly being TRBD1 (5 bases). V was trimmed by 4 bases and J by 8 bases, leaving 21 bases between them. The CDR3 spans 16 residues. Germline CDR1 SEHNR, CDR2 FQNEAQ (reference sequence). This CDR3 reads CASSSNRQGLTDEQFF. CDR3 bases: TGTGCCAGCAGCTCCAACCGTCAGGGCCTAACGGATGAGCAGTTCTTC.

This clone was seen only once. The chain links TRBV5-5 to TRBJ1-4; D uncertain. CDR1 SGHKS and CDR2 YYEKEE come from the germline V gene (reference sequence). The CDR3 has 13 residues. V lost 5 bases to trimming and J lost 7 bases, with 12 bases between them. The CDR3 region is CASRLVVGEKLFF. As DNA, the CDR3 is TGTGCCAGCAGACTAGTAGTGGGTGAAAAACTGTTTTTT.

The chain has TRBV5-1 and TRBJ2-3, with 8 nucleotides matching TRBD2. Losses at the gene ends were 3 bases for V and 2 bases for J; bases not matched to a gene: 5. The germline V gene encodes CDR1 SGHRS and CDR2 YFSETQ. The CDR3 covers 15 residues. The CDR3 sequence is CASSSSGGATDTQYF. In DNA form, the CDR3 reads TGCGCCAGCAGCTCCTCCGGGGGGGCCACAGATACGCAGTATTTT.

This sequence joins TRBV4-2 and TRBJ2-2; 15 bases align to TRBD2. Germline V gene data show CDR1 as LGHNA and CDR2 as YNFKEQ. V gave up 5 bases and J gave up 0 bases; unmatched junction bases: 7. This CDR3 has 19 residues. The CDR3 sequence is CASSTRTSGGASNTGELFF. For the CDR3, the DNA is TGTGCCAGCAGCACTAGGACTAGCGGGGGGGCTTCGAACACCGGGGAGCTGTTTTTT.

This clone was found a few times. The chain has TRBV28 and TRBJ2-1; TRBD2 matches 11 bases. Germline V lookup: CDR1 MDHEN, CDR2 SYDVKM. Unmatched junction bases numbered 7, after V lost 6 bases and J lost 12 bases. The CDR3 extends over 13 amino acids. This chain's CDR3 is CASSPISGGGQFF. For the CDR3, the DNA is TGTGCCAGCAGCCCGATTAGCGGGGGGGGGCAGTTCTTC.

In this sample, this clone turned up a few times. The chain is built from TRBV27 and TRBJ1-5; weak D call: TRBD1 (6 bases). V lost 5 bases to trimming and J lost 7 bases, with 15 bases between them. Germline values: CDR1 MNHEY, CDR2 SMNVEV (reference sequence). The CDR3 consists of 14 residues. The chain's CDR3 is CASSTGGAEQPQHF. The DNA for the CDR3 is TGTGCCAGCAGTACCGGGGGGGCTGAGCAGCCCCAGCATTTT.

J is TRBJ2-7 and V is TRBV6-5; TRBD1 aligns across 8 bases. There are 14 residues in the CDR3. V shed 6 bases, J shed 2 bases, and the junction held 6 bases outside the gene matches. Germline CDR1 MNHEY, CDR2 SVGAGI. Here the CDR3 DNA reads TGTGCCAGCAGCCCCGGGACAGGACCCTACGAGCAGTACTTC. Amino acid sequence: CASSPGTGPYEQYF.

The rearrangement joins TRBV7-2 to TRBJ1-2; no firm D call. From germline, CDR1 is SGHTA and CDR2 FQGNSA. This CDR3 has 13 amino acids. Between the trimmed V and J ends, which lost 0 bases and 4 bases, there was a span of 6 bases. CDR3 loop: CASSLARGYGYTF. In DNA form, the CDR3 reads TGTGCCAGCAGCTTAGCTCGGGGCTATGGCTACACCTTC.

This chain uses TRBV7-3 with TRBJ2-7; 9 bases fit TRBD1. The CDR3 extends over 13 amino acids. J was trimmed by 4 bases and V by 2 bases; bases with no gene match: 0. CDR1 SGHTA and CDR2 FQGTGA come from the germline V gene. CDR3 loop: CASSLGTGYEQYF. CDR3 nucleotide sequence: TGTGCCAGCAGCTTAGGGACAGGGTACGAGCAGTACTTC. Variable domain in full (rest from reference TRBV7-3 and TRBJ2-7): GAGVSQTPSNKVTEKGKYVELRCDPISGHTALYWYRQSLGQGPEFLIYFQGTGAADDSGLPNDRFFAVRPEGSVSTLKIQRTERGDSAVYLCASSLGTGYEQYFGPGTRLTVT.

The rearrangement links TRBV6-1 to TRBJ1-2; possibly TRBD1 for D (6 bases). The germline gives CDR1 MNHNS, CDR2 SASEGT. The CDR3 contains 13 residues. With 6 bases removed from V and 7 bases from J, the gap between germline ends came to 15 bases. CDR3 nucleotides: TGTGCCAGCAGCGAAACAGGGCGCGGTGGCTACACCTTC. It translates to CASSETGRGGYTF.

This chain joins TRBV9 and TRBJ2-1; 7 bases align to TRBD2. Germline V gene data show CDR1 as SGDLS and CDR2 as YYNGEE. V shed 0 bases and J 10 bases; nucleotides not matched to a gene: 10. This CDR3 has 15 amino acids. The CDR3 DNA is TGTGCCAGCAGCGTAGAAGTGGGGAGGGTTCAAGAGCAGTTCTTC. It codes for CASSVEVGRVQEQFF.

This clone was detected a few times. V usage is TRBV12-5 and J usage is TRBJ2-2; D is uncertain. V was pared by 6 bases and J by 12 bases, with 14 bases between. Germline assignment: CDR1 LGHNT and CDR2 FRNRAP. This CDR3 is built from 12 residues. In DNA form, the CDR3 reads TGTGCTAGTGGGAATGGCCCTCTTAAGCTGTTTTTT. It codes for CASGNGPLKLFF.